This TCR beta chain is drawn from a study of blood T cell repertoires in COVID-19. Germline values: CDR1 MNHEY, CDR2 SVGAGI. The CDR3 has 16 residues. With 4 bases clipped from V and 7 bases from J, the junction kept 9 bases outside the gene matches. This clone has a handful of counts. Some clones are missing from TCRdb's copy, which holds only in-frame ones; the method was immunoSEQ multiplex PCR. Of about 140,000 clones in the sample, 80% to 90% were seen once. The sequence derives from an elderly woman with acute or convalescent COVID-19. This chain connects TRBV6-5 to TRBJ1-6, with TRBD1 matching 8 bases. The sample was peripheral blood. The CDR3 region has the DNA TGTGCCAGCAGTTCCGCCCAGGGGGCGCGGAATTCACCCCTCCACTTT. Its translation is CASSSAQGARNSPLHF.